Listed here are 10 T cell receptor beta chains from one sample, sequenced in a study of early T cells in non-severe SARS-CoV-2 infection (dated by TCRdb to the early 2020s). The library relied on 5' RACE. The sequencer was a NextSeq 500. TCRdb trimmed the raw reads at Q25, called clones with MiXCR and kept productive beta chains. Every distinct CDR3 protein forms one entry, paired with its most common genes and DNA. The sample table lists 39,000 or so distinct CDR3 sequences, about 5.5% of them with a count of one. The ten largest clones add up to about 4.7% of the sample. The sequences come from whole blood, collected at baseline. The receptors originated from an adult who was a healthcare worker with PCR-confirmed SARS-CoV-2 infection or an uninfected control (not recorded which).

This clonotype was seen ten or more times. The V gene is TRBV7-2, the J gene TRBJ2-7; perhaps TRBD2 as D (6 bases). Per germline, CDR1 SGHTA and CDR2 FQGNSA. V lost 5 bases to trimming and J lost 0 bases, with 11 bases between them. This CDR3 is 14 amino acids long. This chain's CDR3 is CASSLSGSSYEQYF. In DNA form, the CDR3 reads TGTGCCAGCAGCCTTTCCGGGAGCTCCTACGAGCAGTACTTC.

The CDR3 nucleotides are TGTGCCAGCAGCCCCAGAACAGGGCAGCAAGAGACCCAGTACTTC. Protein sequence: CASSPRTGQQETQYF. The chain links TRBV11-3 to TRBJ2-5; weak D call: TRBD1 (6 bases). This CDR3 region has 15 residues. Germline CDR1 reads SGHNT; CDR2 reads YENEEA. V was trimmed by 5 bases and J by 2 bases, leaving 15 bases between them.

DNA for the CDR3: TGCAGCGTAGCCGGGACTAGCGCCTACAATGAGCAGTTCTTC. Protein: CSVAGTSAYNEQFF. The chain has TRBV29-1 and TRBJ2-1; 10 nucleotides align to TRBD2. Germline V gives CDR1 SQVTM, CDR2 ANQGSEA. V lost 6 bases to trimming and J lost 2 bases; unmatched junction nucleotides: 4. The CDR3 is 14 amino acids.

Only a few counts were recorded for this clonotype. This chain uses TRBV6-4 with TRBJ1-5; no clear D gene. The CDR3 is made up of 13 amino acids. The germline V and J ends were trimmed by 6 bases and 4 bases, with 10 bases remaining between them. Germline V gene lookup returns CDR1 MRHNA and CDR2 SNTAGT. CDR3 loop: CASSPEQNQPQHF. CDR3 DNA sequence: TGTGCCAGCAGCCCGGAACAGAATCAGCCCCAGCATTTT.

This clonotype was seen at least ten times. The CDR3 reads CASRAQAEMNTEAFF. CDR3 bases: TGTGCCAGCAGGGCACAGGCCGAAATGAACACTGAAGCTTTCTTT. The gene calls are TRBV12-3 or TRBV12-4 and TRBJ1-1, with D perhaps TRBD1 (5 bases). Deletions cut 6 bases from V and 0 bases from J, with 14 bases between. CDR3 length: 15 amino acids.

This clonotype was detected many times. DNA of the CDR3: TGCGCCAGCAGCCAAGCTACGGGAATCGATGCTTTCTTT. It codes for CASSQATGIDAFF. V gene TRBV4-3 combines with J gene TRBJ1-1; no clear D gene. Trimming left V 1 base short and J 11 bases short, with 14 bases between. This CDR3 has 13 amino acids. Germline assignment: CDR1 LGHNA and CDR2 YSLEER.

This clonotype was counted at least ten times. The chain recombines TRBV20-1 with TRBJ2-1; 10 positions agree with TRBD2. The V and J ends lost 2 bases and 6 bases, in that order; junction bases with no gene match: 4. The length of the CDR3 is 14 residues. Germline values: CDR1 DFQATT, CDR2 SNEGSKA (reference sequence). DNA for the CDR3: TGCAGTGCTAGATATAGCGGGAGGATCAATGAGCAGTTCTTC. It encodes CSARYSGRINEQFF.

By its share, this clonotype is medium-sized. The rearrangement joins TRBV6-5 to TRBJ1-1; 9 nucleotides match TRBD1. J was trimmed by 5 bases and V by 5 bases; bases with no gene match: 6. The CDR3 length is 14 residues. Germline CDR1 reads MNHEY; CDR2 reads SVGAGI. CDR3 region: CASSNRGRGTEAFF. In DNA, the CDR3 is TGTGCCAGCAGTAACAGGGGGCGGGGGACTGAAGCTTTCTTT.

This clonotype was recorded at least ten times. The chain is built from TRBV7-9 and TRBJ1-1; D is ambiguous. The CDR3 runs to 14 residues. Germline-derived CDR1 and CDR2 are SEHNR and FQNEAQ (reference sequence). Trimming cost V 5 bases and J 6 bases, with 16 bases left between them. This chain's CDR3 is CASSAQDAGAEAFF. In DNA form, the CDR3 reads TGTGCCAGCAGCGCCCAAGACGCCGGGGCTGAAGCTTTCTTT.

This clonotype was detected ten times or more. This chain uses TRBV18 with TRBJ1-5, with D unresolved. CDR1 is KGHSH and CDR2 is LQKENI in the germline V gene. The CDR3 runs 17 residues. V gave up 0 bases and J gave up 2 bases, with 14 bases separating them. The CDR3 sequence is CASSPPAGPGGNQPQHF. CDR3 DNA: TGTGCCAGCTCACCACCGGCTGGGCCAGGAGGCAATCAGCCCCAGCATTTT.